The present T cell receptor (beta chain) was sequenced within a study of T cell changes during pregnancy in multiple sclerosis. The CDR3 covers 18 residues. CDR1 is MDHEN, CDR2 SYDVKM, per germline. V trimming: 4 bases; J trimming: 2 bases; junction bases outside the gene matches: 13. Clones were sequenced by immunoSEQ multiplex PCR, and TCRdb holds only the in-frame ones, with some missing. The table has around 30,000 clones, approximately 86% seen once; the top ten hold about 9.9%. The chain has TRBV28 and TRBJ1-3; 8 bases are shared with TRBD1. The specimen comprised CD8+ T cells from peripheral blood mononuclear cells, sampled in the first trimester of pregnancy. The TCR sequence derives from a female donor with multiple sclerosis, enrolled in a pregnancy study. DNA for the CDR3: TGTGCCAGCAGTTCAAGAGCAGGGGGCGCTTTTACTGGAAACACCATATATTTT. This gives the protein CASSSRAGGAFTGNTIYF.